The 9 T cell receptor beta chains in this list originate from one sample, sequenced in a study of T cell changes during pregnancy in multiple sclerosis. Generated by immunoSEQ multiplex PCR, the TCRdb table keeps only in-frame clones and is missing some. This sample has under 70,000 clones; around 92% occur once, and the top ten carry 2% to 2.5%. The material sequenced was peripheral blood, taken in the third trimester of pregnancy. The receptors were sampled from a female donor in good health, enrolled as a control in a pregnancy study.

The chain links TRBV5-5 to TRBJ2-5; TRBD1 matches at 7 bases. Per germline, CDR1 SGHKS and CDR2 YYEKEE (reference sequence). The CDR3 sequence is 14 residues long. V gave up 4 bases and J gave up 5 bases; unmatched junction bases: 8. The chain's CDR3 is CASSQTGLLETQYF. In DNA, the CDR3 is TGTGCCAGCAGCCAGACAGGGCTCTTGGAGACCCAGTACTTC. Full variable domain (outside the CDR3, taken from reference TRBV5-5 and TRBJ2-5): DAGVTQSPTHLIKTRGQQVTLRCSPISGHKSVSWYQQVLGQGPQFIFQYYEKEERGRGNFPDRFSARQFPNYSSELNVNALLLGDSALYLCASSQTGLLETQYFGPGTRLLVL.

The CDR3 region has the DNA TGTGCCAGCACAAAACAGCCCCAGCATTTT. This translates into CASTKQPQHF. The rearrangement joins TRBV6-1 to TRBJ1-5; D gene uncertain. V was trimmed by 7 bases and J by 7 bases, leaving 5 bases between them. Germline CDR1 MNHNS, CDR2 SASEGT. This CDR3 comprises 10 residues.

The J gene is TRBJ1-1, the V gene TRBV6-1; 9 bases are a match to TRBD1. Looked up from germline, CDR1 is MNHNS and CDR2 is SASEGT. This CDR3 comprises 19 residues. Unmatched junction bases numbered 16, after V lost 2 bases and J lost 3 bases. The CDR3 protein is CASSEFPTGGWGEDTEAFF. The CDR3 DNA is TGTGCCAGCAGTGAATTTCCGACAGGGGGATGGGGTGAGGACACTGAAGCTTTCTTT.

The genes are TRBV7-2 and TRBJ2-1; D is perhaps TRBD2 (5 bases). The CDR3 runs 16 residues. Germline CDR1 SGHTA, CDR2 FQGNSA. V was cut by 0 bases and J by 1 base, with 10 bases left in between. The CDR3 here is CASSLALRGSYNEQFF. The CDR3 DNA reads TGTGCCAGCAGCTTAGCGCTCCGGGGTTCCTACAATGAGCAGTTCTTC.

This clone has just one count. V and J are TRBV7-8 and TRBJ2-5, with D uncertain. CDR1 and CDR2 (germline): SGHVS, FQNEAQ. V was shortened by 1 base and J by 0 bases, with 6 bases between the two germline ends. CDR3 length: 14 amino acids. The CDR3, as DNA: TGTGCCAGCAGCTTAGGCACTAACCAAGAGACCCAGTACTTC. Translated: CASSLGTNQETQYF.

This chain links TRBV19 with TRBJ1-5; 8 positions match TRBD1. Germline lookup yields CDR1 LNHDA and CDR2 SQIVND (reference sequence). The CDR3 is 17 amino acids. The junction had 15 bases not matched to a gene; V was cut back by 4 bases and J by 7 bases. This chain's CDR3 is CASSTPLSFRGHQPQHF. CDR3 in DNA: TGTGCCAGTAGTACCCCTTTGAGCTTCAGGGGGCACCAGCCCCAGCATTTT.

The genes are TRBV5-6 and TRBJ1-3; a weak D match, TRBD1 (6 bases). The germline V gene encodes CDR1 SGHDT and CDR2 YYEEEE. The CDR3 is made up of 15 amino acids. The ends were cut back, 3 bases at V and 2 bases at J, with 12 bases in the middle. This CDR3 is CASSSPTGTGNTIYF. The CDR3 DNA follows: TGTGCCAGCAGCTCGCCTACAGGGACTGGAAACACCATATATTTT.

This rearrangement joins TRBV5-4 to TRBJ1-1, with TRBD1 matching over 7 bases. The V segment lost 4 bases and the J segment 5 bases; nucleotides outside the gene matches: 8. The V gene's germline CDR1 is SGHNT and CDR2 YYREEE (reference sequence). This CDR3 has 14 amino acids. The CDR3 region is CASSLRQGGTEAFF. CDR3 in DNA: TGTGCCAGCAGCCTAAGACAGGGAGGAACTGAAGCTTTCTTT.

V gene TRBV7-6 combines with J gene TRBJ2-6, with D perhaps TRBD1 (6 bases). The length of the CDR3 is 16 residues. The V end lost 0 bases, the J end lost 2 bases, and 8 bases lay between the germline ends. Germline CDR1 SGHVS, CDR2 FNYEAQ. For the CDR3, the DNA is TGTGCCAGCAGCTTAGCCCAGGGGACTGGGGCCAACGTCCTGACTTTC. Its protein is CASSLAQGTGANVLTF.